The clone carrying this T cell receptor beta chain has only a few counts. The antigen is undetermined. The entry originates in a study of T cell repertoires in cytomegalovirus infection. V was clipped by 2 bases and J by 8 bases; unmatched bases: 3. Per the germline V gene, CDR1 is KGHSH and CDR2 is LQKENI. The CDR3 has 14 residues. TCRdb analysed the reads with MiXCR anew, one entry per CDR3 protein. This repertoire shows about 68,000 distinct CDR3 sequences, more than 20% found once; its top ten account for under 85%. The receptor was isolated from a human donor in good health (CMV status not recorded). Some clones in this sample may be carry-over from other donors' samples. Sequenced: PBMCs, sequenced either directly or after in vitro stimulation (not recorded which). V and J are TRBV18 and TRBJ2-4, with 10 positions matching TRBD1. The CDR3 nucleotides are TGTGCCAGCTCACCAGGGACAGGGGCGGACATTCAGTACTTC. It is translated as CASSPGTGADIQYF.